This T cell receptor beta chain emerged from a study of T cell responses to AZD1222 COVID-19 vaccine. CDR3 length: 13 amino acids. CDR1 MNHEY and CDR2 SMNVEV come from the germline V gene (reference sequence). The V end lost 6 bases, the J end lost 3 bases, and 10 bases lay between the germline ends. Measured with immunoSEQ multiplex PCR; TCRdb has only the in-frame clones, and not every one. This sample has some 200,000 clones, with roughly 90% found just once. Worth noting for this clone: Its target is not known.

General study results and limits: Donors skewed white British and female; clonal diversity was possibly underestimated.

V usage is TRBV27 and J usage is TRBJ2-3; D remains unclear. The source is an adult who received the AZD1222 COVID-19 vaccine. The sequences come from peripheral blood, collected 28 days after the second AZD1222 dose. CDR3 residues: CASSPLGTDTQYF. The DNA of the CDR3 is TGTGCCAGCAGCCCCCTGGGGACAGATACGCAGTATTTT.